This T cell receptor beta chain was identified during a study of blood T cell repertoires in COVID-19. As for the study in general: The United States, Italy and Spain were the sources of the acute and convalescent COVID-19 samples. PBMCs, B-cell-depleted T cells, or T cells provided the cDNA or gDNA that made up the material.

Germline V gene data show CDR1 as LGHDT and CDR2 as YNNKEL (reference sequence). The CDR3 consists of 16 residues. Germline trimming cut 3 bases from V and 6 bases from J; bases unmatched to any gene: 4. Using immunoSEQ multiplex PCR, the repertoire was profiled, and TCRdb retains in-frame clones only, with some absent. The top ten hold around 0.72% of the sample, which has under 250,000 clones, 88% seen once. What was sequenced was peripheral blood. This rearrangement joins TRBV3-1 (or the pseudogene TRBV3-2) to TRBJ2-2; 13 bases agree with TRBD2. This TCR came from a man aged 35-49 years with acute or convalescent COVID-19. The CDR3 reads CASSHLLAGGPGELFF. CDR3 nucleotide sequence: TGTGCCAGCAGCCACCTACTAGCGGGAGGGCCCGGGGAGCTGTTTTTT.